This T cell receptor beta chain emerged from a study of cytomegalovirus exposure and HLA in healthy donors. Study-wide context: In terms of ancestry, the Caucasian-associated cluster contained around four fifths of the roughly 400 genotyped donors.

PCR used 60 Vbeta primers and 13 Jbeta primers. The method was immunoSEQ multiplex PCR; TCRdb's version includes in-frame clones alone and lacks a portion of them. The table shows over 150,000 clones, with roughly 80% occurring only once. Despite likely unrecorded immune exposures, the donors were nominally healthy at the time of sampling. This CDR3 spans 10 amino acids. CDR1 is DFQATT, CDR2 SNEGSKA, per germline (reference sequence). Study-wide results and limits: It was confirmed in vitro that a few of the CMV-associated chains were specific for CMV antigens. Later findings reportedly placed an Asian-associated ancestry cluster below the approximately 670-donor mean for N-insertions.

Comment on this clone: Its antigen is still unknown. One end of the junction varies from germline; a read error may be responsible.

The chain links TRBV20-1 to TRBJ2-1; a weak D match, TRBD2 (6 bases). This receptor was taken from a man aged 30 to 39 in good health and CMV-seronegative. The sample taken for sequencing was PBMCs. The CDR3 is CSAPRLDIVF. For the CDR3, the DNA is TGCAGTGCTCCTAGACTAGATATTGTCTTC.